This T cell receptor (beta chain) comes out of a study of blood T cell repertoires in COVID-19. As for the study in general: Spain, Italy and the United States supplied samples that represented acute and convalescent COVID-19. T cells, B-cell-depleted T cells, or PBMCs provided the cDNA or gDNA that served as material.

As processed by the authors: Amplification from reference gene primers served as the basis for estimated nucleated cell counts. Clones were read by immunoSEQ multiplex PCR, and TCRdb kept only the in-frame ones, dropping some. V, J and clone size reflect that table, while D and trimming were determined from the DNA. The table includes a few hundred thousand clones, over 75% detected once. CDR1 is SNHLY, CDR2 FYNNEI, per germline. The V segment lost 9 bases and the J segment 6 bases; nucleotides outside the gene matches: 5. The length of the CDR3 is 13 residues. This receptor was obtained from a man aged 50-59 years with active or convalescent COVID-19. The sample comprised peripheral blood. This rearrangement joins TRBV2 to TRBJ1-6, with 7 bases lining up with TRBD1. The CDR3: CASIGTVNSPLHF. The CDR3, as DNA: TGTGCCAGTATAGGGACAGTTAATTCACCCCTCCACTTT.